Listed below are T cell receptor beta chains from one sample, sequenced in a study of shared clonotypes between healthy human individuals. Libraries were prepared by immunoSEQ multiplex PCR; TCRdb keeps only in-frame clonotypes and omits some of them. The table shows some 1 million clones, with under 80% occurring only once. Sequenced sample: memory CD4+ T cells sorted from blood. These receptors came from a man aged 18-30 years in good health. Both conserved end residues are part of each CDR3. The order of the fields is clone size, J gene, V gene, D gene, CDR3 protein, CDR3 DNA. The D gene is left open where the match is weak. Where a row states a size, it is once, few, many or the class of an expanded clone; other rows omit it.

clone_size: NA
j_call: TRBJ1-6
v_call: TRBV5-6
d_call: TRBD1
cdr3_aa: CASSGQGNSPLHF
cdr3_nt: TGTGCCAGCAGCGGACAGGGTAATTCACCCCTCCACTTT

clone_size: NA
j_call: TRBJ1-2
v_call: TRBV6-1
d_call: TRBD1
cdr3_aa: CASTSGTGGGYGYTF
cdr3_nt: TGTGCCAGCACCTCCGGGACAGGGGGCGGGTATGGCTACACCTTC

clone_size: NA
j_call: TRBJ1-2
v_call: TRBV5-1
d_call: TRBD1
cdr3_aa: CASSDRDRSYGYTF
cdr3_nt: TGCGCCAGCAGCGACCGGGACAGGTCCTATGGCTACACCTTC

clone_size: NA
j_call: TRBJ1-5
v_call: TRBV6-6
d_call: NA
cdr3_aa: CASSYDPYQPQHF
cdr3_nt: TGTGCCAGCAGTTACGACCCCTATCAGCCCCAGCATTTT

clone_size: NA
j_call: TRBJ1-2
v_call: TRBV5-6
d_call: NA
cdr3_aa: CASNPAGVYGYTF
cdr3_nt: TGTGCCAGCAACCCCGCGGGTGTCTATGGCTACACCTTC

clone_size: NA
j_call: TRBJ2-7
v_call: TRBV7-8
d_call: TRBD1
cdr3_aa: CASSLLGTGGSEQYF
cdr3_nt: TGTGCCAGCAGCTTACTTGGGACAGGGGGTTCCGAGCAGTACTTC

clone_size: NA
j_call: TRBJ2-7
v_call: TRBV10-2
d_call: NA
cdr3_aa: CASSDYSGSYEQYF
cdr3_nt: TGCGCCAGCAGTGATTACAGCGGATCCTACGAGCAGTACTTC

clone_size: NA
j_call: TRBJ2-5
v_call: TRBV10-3
d_call: NA
cdr3_aa: CAISVNYQETQYF
cdr3_nt: TGTGCCATCAGTGTTAATTACCAAGAGACCCAGTACTTC

clone_size: NA
j_call: TRBJ2-3
v_call: TRBV5-1
d_call: NA
cdr3_aa: CASSLDVGGSTDTQYF
cdr3_nt: TGCGCCAGCAGCTTGGATGTTGGGGGTAGCACAGATACGCAGTATTTT

clone_size: many
j_call: TRBJ2-5
v_call: TRBV2
d_call: TRBD1
cdr3_aa: CATGTGWETQYF
cdr3_nt: TGTGCCACCGGGACAGGGTGGGAGACCCAGTACTTC

clone_size: NA
j_call: TRBJ1-6
v_call: TRBV19
d_call: NA
cdr3_aa: CASSQTDSPLHF
cdr3_nt: TGTGCCAGTAGCCAGACAGATTCACCCCTCCACTTT

clone_size: NA
j_call: TRBJ1-3
v_call: TRBV28
d_call: TRBD1
cdr3_aa: CASSGQGEGNTIYF
cdr3_nt: TGTGCCAGCAGCGGACAGGGGGAAGGAAACACCATATATTTT

clone_size: NA
j_call: TRBJ2-3
v_call: TRBV6-1
d_call: NA
cdr3_aa: CASSDNGVSTDTQYF
cdr3_nt: TGTGCCAGCAGTGATAACGGGGTTAGCACAGATACGCAGTATTTT

clone_size: NA
j_call: TRBJ1-6
v_call: TRBV18
d_call: NA
cdr3_aa: CASSPPQRASPLHF
cdr3_nt: TGTGCCAGCTCACCACCCCAAAGGGCTTCACCCCTCCACTTT

clone_size: NA
j_call: TRBJ2-7
v_call: TRBV30
d_call: NA
cdr3_aa: CAWSGQNPYEQYF
cdr3_nt: TGTGCCTGGAGTGGACAGAACCCCTACGAGCAGTACTTC

clone_size: NA
j_call: TRBJ2-2
v_call: TRBV30
d_call: NA
cdr3_aa: CAWKQYQGAGELFF
cdr3_nt: TGTGCCTGGAAACAATATCAGGGAGCCGGGGAGCTGTTTTTT

clone_size: NA
j_call: TRBJ2-7
v_call: TRBV19
d_call: NA
cdr3_aa: CASSIVRQASYEQYF
cdr3_nt: TGTGCCAGTAGTATAGTTCGCCAGGCCTCCTACGAGCAGTACTTC

clone_size: few
j_call: TRBJ2-7
v_call: TRBV5-4
d_call: TRBD2
cdr3_aa: CASSIGTSGDYEQYF
cdr3_nt: TGTGCCAGCAGCATTGGGACTAGCGGGGACTACGAGCAGTACTTC

clone_size: NA
j_call: TRBJ2-1
v_call: TRBV10-3
d_call: TRBD2
cdr3_aa: CAISSWTSGSGYNEQFF
cdr3_nt: TGTGCCATCAGTTCCTGGACTAGCGGGAGTGGGTACAATGAGCAGTTCTTC

clone_size: NA
j_call: TRBJ2-4
v_call: TRBV9
d_call: NA
cdr3_aa: CASSTDGAGENIQYF
cdr3_nt: TGTGCCAGCAGCACCGATGGGGCAGGGGAAAACATTCAGTACTTC

clone_size: once
j_call: TRBJ2-7
v_call: TRBV5-4
d_call: NA
cdr3_aa: CASSKGENYEQYF
cdr3_nt: TGTGCCAGCAGCAAGGGAGAGAACTACGAGCAGTACTTC

clone_size: NA
j_call: TRBJ2-6
v_call: TRBV29-1
d_call: NA
cdr3_aa: CSVVTGANVLTF
cdr3_nt: TGCAGCGTTGTTACGGGGGCCAACGTCCTGACTTTC

clone_size: NA
j_call: TRBJ2-7
v_call: TRBV7-2
d_call: NA
cdr3_aa: CASSLESPREQYF
cdr3_nt: TGTGCCAGCAGCTTAGAGTCCCCCCGGGAGCAGTACTTC

clone_size: NA
j_call: TRBJ1-2
v_call: TRBV10-3
d_call: NA
cdr3_aa: CAISESPVRESGYTF
cdr3_nt: TGTGCCATCAGTGAGTCCCCGGTTAGGGAGAGTGGCTACACCTTC

clone_size: NA
j_call: TRBJ1-6
v_call: TRBV27
d_call: NA
cdr3_aa: CASSWRGMGLSYNSPLHF
cdr3_nt: TGTGCCAGCAGTTGGAGAGGAATGGGTCTAAGCTATAATTCACCCCTCCACTTT

clone_size: NA
j_call: TRBJ2-1
v_call: TRBV4-1
d_call: TRBD2
cdr3_aa: CASSQDSVAGGESSYNEQFF
cdr3_nt: TGCGCCAGCAGCCAAGATTCGGTAGCGGGGGGGGAGAGCTCCTACAATGAGCAGTTCTTC

clone_size: NA
j_call: TRBJ1-5
v_call: TRBV5-5
d_call: NA
cdr3_aa: CASSFQGGSNQPQHF
cdr3_nt: TGTGCCAGCAGCTTCCAGGGAGGCAGCAATCAGCCCCAGCATTTT

clone_size: once
j_call: TRBJ1-1
v_call: TRBV11-3
d_call: TRBD1
cdr3_aa: CASRGRQGRNTEAFF
cdr3_nt: TGTGCCAGCAGAGGGCGACAGGGCCGGAACACTGAAGCTTTCTTT

clone_size: NA
j_call: TRBJ2-5
v_call: TRBV5-6
d_call: NA
cdr3_aa: CASSSGFQETQYF
cdr3_nt: TGTGCCAGCAGCTCAGGGTTTCAAGAGACCCAGTACTTC

clone_size: NA
j_call: TRBJ2-7
v_call: TRBV30
d_call: TRBD2
cdr3_aa: CAWSWKAGITYEQYF
cdr3_nt: TGTGCCTGGAGTTGGAAAGCGGGGATAACCTACGAGCAGTACTTC

clone_size: NA
j_call: TRBJ1-2
v_call: TRBV18
d_call: NA
cdr3_aa: CASSPRALLGYTF
cdr3_nt: TGTGCCAGCTCACCACGGGCATTGTTAGGCTACACCTTC

clone_size: few
j_call: TRBJ1-5
v_call: TRBV7-2
d_call: TRBD1
cdr3_aa: CASSLGTGGGQPQHF
cdr3_nt: TGTGCCAGCAGCTTAGGGACAGGGGGCGGGCAGCCCCAGCATTTT

clone_size: NA
j_call: TRBJ2-5
v_call: TRBV7-7
d_call: NA
cdr3_aa: CASSLGGGGGGETQYF
cdr3_nt: TGTGCTAGCAGCTTAGGCGGAGGAGGGGGAGGTGAGACCCAGTACTTC

clone_size: NA
j_call: TRBJ2-7
v_call: TRBV27
d_call: TRBD2
cdr3_aa: CASTLAGTSGSRPYEQYF
cdr3_nt: TGTGCCAGCACTCTAGCCGGGACTAGCGGGAGCAGGCCCTACGAGCAGTACTTC

clone_size: NA
j_call: TRBJ2-3
v_call: TRBV7-2
d_call: NA
cdr3_aa: CASRPQGGGTDTQYF
cdr3_nt: TGTGCCAGCAGACCCCAGGGGGGAGGCACAGATACGCAGTATTTT

clone_size: NA
j_call: TRBJ2-5
v_call: TRBV5-4
d_call: TRBD1
cdr3_aa: CASSYDRGETQYF
cdr3_nt: TGTGCCAGCAGCTATGACAGGGGAGAGACCCAGTACTTC

clone_size: NA
j_call: TRBJ2-5
v_call: TRBV9
d_call: NA
cdr3_aa: CASSAHEQETQYF
cdr3_nt: TGTGCCAGCAGCGCACACGAGCAAGAGACCCAGTACTTC

clone_size: NA
j_call: TRBJ1-2
v_call: TRBV7-9
d_call: NA
cdr3_aa: CASSPVGRPYGYTF
cdr3_nt: TGTGCCAGCAGCCCTGTTGGACGGCCCTATGGCTACACCTTC

clone_size: few
j_call: TRBJ1-1
v_call: TRBV18
d_call: NA
cdr3_aa: CASSPKTEAFF
cdr3_nt: TGTGCCAGCTCACCAAAAACTGAAGCTTTCTTT

clone_size: NA
j_call: TRBJ2-1
v_call: TRBV29-1
d_call: NA
cdr3_aa: CSAGAQFF
cdr3_nt: TGCAGCGCCGGGGCGCAGTTCTTC

clone_size: NA
j_call: TRBJ2-1
v_call: TRBV10-2
d_call: TRBD2
cdr3_aa: CASSESFSGSSYNEQFF
cdr3_nt: TGCGCCAGCAGTGAGTCTTTTAGCGGGAGCTCCTACAATGAGCAGTTCTTC

clone_size: few
j_call: TRBJ2-2
v_call: TRBV9
d_call: NA
cdr3_aa: CASSVDPRTGELFF
cdr3_nt: TGTGCCAGCAGCGTGGACCCCCGGACCGGGGAGCTGTTTTTT

clone_size: NA
j_call: TRBJ2-7
v_call: TRBV6-6
d_call: TRBD1
cdr3_aa: CASSTPGQAPEQYF
cdr3_nt: TGTGCCAGCAGTACCCCGGGACAGGCTCCCGAGCAGTACTTC

clone_size: NA
j_call: TRBJ2-3
v_call: TRBV5-6
d_call: TRBD2
cdr3_aa: CASSLLAGGTDTQYF
cdr3_nt: TGTGCCAGCAGTTTACTAGCGGGGGGAACAGATACGCAGTATTTT

clone_size: NA
j_call: TRBJ1-2
v_call: TRBV10-3
d_call: NA
cdr3_aa: CAISETRTASNYGYTF
cdr3_nt: TGTGCCATCAGTGAGACTCGGACGGCCTCTAACTATGGCTACACCTTC

clone_size: NA
j_call: TRBJ2-7
v_call: TRBV7-9
d_call: TRBD2
cdr3_aa: CASSVAGPGRGNEQYF
cdr3_nt: TGTGCCAGCAGCGTCGCCGGGCCGGGGAGGGGCAACGAGCAGTACTTC

clone_size: NA
j_call: TRBJ1-5
v_call: TRBV5-1
d_call: TRBD1
cdr3_aa: CASSFGQGNQPQHF
cdr3_nt: TGCGCCAGCAGCTTCGGACAGGGAAATCAGCCCCAGCATTTT

clone_size: NA
j_call: TRBJ2-1
v_call: TRBV7-9
d_call: NA
cdr3_aa: CASSPRGGLTYNEQFF
cdr3_nt: TGTGCCAGCAGTCCTCGGGGCGGACTAACCTACAATGAGCAGTTCTTC

clone_size: NA
j_call: TRBJ1-3
v_call: TRBV6-6
d_call: TRBD1
cdr3_aa: CASSSRGDTIYF
cdr3_nt: TGTGCCAGCAGTTCCAGGGGGGACACCATATATTTT

clone_size: NA
j_call: TRBJ2-5
v_call: TRBV7-9
d_call: NA
cdr3_aa: CASTIVTSGARETQYF
cdr3_nt: TGTGCCAGCACCATAGTCACCTCAGGGGCTAGGGAGACCCAGTACTTC

clone_size: NA
j_call: TRBJ2-5
v_call: TRBV18
d_call: TRBD1
cdr3_aa: CASSYNTGTGETQYF
cdr3_nt: TGTGCCAGCTCCTACAATACCGGGACAGGAGAGACCCAGTACTTC

clone_size: NA
j_call: TRBJ1-2
v_call: TRBV5-6
d_call: TRBD1
cdr3_aa: CASSLATGGGYTF
cdr3_nt: TGTGCCAGCAGCTTGGCGACAGGGGGCGGCTACACCTTC

clone_size: NA
j_call: TRBJ2-2
v_call: TRBV30
d_call: TRBD1
cdr3_aa: CAWSKDRGQSGELFF
cdr3_nt: TGTGCCTGGAGTAAAGACAGGGGGCAATCCGGGGAGCTGTTTTTT

clone_size: NA
j_call: TRBJ2-2
v_call: TRBV10-1
d_call: NA
cdr3_aa: CASSSRTGELFF
cdr3_nt: TGCGCCAGCAGTTCCCGCACCGGGGAGCTGTTTTTT